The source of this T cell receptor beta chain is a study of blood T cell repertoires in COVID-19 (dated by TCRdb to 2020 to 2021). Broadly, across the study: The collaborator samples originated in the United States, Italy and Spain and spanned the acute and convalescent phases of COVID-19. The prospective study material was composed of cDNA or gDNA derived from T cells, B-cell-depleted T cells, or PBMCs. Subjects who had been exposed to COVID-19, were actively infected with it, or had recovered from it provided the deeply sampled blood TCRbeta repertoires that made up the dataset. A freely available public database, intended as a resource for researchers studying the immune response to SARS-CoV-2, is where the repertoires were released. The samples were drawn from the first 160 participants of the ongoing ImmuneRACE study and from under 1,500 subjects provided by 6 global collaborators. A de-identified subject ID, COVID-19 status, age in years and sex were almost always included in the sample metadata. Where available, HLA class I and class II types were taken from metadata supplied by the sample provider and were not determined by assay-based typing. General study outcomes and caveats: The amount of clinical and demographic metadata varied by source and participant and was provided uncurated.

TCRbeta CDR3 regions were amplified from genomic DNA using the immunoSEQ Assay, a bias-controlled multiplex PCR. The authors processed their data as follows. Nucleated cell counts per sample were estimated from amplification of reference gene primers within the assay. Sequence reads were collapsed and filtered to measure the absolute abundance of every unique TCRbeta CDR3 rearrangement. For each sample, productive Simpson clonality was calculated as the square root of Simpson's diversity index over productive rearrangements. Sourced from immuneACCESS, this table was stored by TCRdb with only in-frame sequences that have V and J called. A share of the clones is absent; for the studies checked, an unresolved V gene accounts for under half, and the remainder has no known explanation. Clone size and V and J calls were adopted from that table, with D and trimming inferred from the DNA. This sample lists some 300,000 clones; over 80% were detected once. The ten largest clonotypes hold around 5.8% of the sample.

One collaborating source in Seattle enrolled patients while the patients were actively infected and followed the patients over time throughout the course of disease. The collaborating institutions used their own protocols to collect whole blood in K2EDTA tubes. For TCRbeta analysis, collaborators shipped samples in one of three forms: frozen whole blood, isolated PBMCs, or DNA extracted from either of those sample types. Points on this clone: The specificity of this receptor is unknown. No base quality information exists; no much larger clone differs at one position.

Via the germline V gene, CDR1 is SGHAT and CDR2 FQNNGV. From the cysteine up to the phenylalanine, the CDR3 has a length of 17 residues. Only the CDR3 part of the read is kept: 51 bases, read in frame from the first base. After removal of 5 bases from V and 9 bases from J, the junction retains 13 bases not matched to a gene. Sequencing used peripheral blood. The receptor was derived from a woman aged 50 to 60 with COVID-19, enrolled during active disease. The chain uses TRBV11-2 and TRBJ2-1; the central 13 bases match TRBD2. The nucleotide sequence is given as TGTGCCAGCAGCCCCGGACTAGCGGGAGTTCGGGCCAGTGAGCAGTTCTTC. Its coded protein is CASSPGLAGVRASEQFF.